Below are 29 T cell receptor beta chains sequenced from a single sample in a study of CD8+ T cells in alopecia areata. RNA extraction and reverse transcription yielded cDNA as sequencing template. Assay used: immunoSEQ multiplex PCR; TCRdb lists only in-frame clones, some missing. Of some 180,000 clones in the sample, just over 55% were seen once. Sequencing was performed on CD8+ T cells sorted from blood. The receptors come from a human donor in good health.

This clone appeared once. J is TRBJ1-2 and V is TRBV7-8, with D tentatively TRBD1 (6 bases). Per the germline V gene, CDR1 is SGHVS and CDR2 is FQNEAQ. Trimming pared 3 bases from V and 6 bases from J, leaving 20 bases between. The length of the CDR3 is 16 residues. The CDR3 DNA follows: TGTGCCAGCAGCTTCCAAACTAACAGGGTGGCAGATGGCTACACCTTC. It translates to CASSFQTNRVADGYTF.

The chain carries TRBV2 and TRBJ2-7, with a tentative D call TRBD2 (5 bases). The V end was cut by 5 bases, the J end by 2 bases, with 16 bases between. The CDR3 totals 15 residues. Germline lookup yields CDR1 SNHLY and CDR2 FYNNEI. The CDR3 nucleotides read TGTGCCAGCAGTCCTGGAAGGCTAGCCCCCTACGAGCAGTACTTC. Translating it yields CASSPGRLAPYEQYF.

J is TRBJ2-1 and V is TRBV29-1; 8 bases map to TRBD2. V lost 7 bases and J lost 4; bases outside the gene matches: 6. This CDR3 spans 13 amino acids. Germline V gene lookup returns CDR1 SQVTM and CDR2 ANQGSEA. The CDR3 DNA is TGCAGCGGGGCGGGGGGCGTTTACAATGAGCAGTTCTTC. This encodes CSGAGGVYNEQFF.

With regard to this clone: Other DNA sequences from this sample encode an identical CDR3 as well. The chain links TRBV27 to TRBJ2-7, with TRBD1 matching 7 bases. The CDR3 has 13 residues. Trimming took 5 bases from V and 0 from J; bases not matched to a gene: 1. Germline loops: CDR1 MNHEY, CDR2 SMNVEV (reference sequence). The CDR3 reads CASSRDSSYEQYF. The CDR3 DNA reads TGTGCCAGCAGTAGGGACAGCTCCTACGAGCAGTACTTC.

This clone was recorded a few times. The chain couples TRBV9 to TRBJ2-2; D perhaps matches TRBD2 (6 bases). Trimming took 0 bases from V and 7 from J, leaving 13 bases between them. The germline CDR1 and CDR2 sequences are SGDLS and YYNGEE. CDR3 length: 15 amino acids. The CDR3: CASSVDRGTGGELFF. The CDR3 DNA reads TGTGCCAGCAGCGTAGACCGGGGGACCGGCGGGGAGCTGTTTTTT.

V gene TRBV5-1 combines with J gene TRBJ2-1; D unresolved. V gave up 0 bases and J gave up 0 bases, with 7 bases separating them. The CDR3 runs to 15 residues. Germline loops: CDR1 SGHRS, CDR2 YFSETQ. CDR3 sequence reads: CASSLVENSYNEQFF. The CDR3 DNA is TGCGCCAGCAGCTTGGTCGAGAACTCCTACAATGAGCAGTTCTTC.

The V and J genes are TRBV4-1 and TRBJ1-2; 8 bases agree with TRBD1. Trimming removed 5 bases from V and 7 bases from J; junction bases left unmatched: 15. The CDR3 length is 16 residues. The germline V gene has CDR1 MGHRA and CDR2 YSYEKL. The CDR3: CASSIGQGAVVGGYTF. The CDR3 DNA follows: TGCGCCAGCAGCATCGGTCAGGGGGCAGTGGTGGGTGGCTACACCTTC.

About this clone itself: The same CDR3 can be traced to other DNA sequences in this sample. The V and J genes are TRBV25-1 and TRBJ2-5, with unresolved D. The CDR3 is 11 residues long. V dropped 3 bases and J dropped 4 bases, with 3 bases sitting between them. Per the germline V gene, CDR1 is MGHDK and CDR2 is SYGVNS. The DNA of the CDR3 is TGTGCCAGCAGTGAGGGAGAGACCCAGTACTTC. It is translated as CASSEGETQYF.

The V gene is TRBV15, the J gene TRBJ2-4, with a weak D call TRBD2 (6 bases). In germline, CDR1 is LNHNV, CDR2 YYDKDF (reference sequence). The CDR3 is made up of 15 amino acids. Trimming took off 5 bases at V and 5 bases at J, with 16 bases between the two ends. The CDR3 nucleotides read TGTGCCACCAGCCCCGAAGGAGGGGTCCAAAACATTCAGTACTTC. This translates into CATSPEGGVQNIQYF.

This chain joins TRBV5-1 and TRBJ1-1; no clear D gene. Germline assignment: CDR1 SGHRS and CDR2 YFSETQ. The length of the CDR3 is 14 residues. V lost 3 bases and J lost 1, with 10 bases in between. CDR3 sequence reads: CASSSGIGNTEAFF. The DNA of the CDR3 is TGCGCCAGCAGCTCGGGAATTGGGAACACTGAAGCTTTCTTT.

The rearrangement uses TRBV9 and TRBJ2-3, with 7 positions matching TRBD2. The germline CDR1 and CDR2 sequences are SGDLS and YYNGEE. This CDR3 contains 16 residues. The junction had 11 bases not matched to a gene; V was cut back by 3 bases and J by 4 bases. Written as DNA, the CDR3 is TGTGCCAGCAGCGCGGAGGGGTCCCGGGGGGCAGATACGCAGTATTTT. It codes for CASSAEGSRGADTQYF.

The chain recombines TRBV27 with TRBJ1-5, with D possibly being TRBD1 (5 bases). Germline V gene sequence: CDR1 MNHEY, CDR2 SMNVEV (reference sequence). The CDR3 is 16 amino acids. V was trimmed by 0 bases and J by 2 bases, leaving 11 bases between them. Here the CDR3 DNA reads TGTGCCAGCAGTTTATCTTGGGGGAGGCGCAATCAGCCCCAGCATTTT. It yields the protein CASSLSWGRRNQPQHF.

This sequence joins TRBV7-6 and TRBJ2-7; possible D gene TRBD1, 5 bases. CDR1 is SGHVS, CDR2 FNYEAQ, per germline. V was shortened by 1 base and J by 2 bases, with 15 bases between the two germline ends. The CDR3 runs to 16 residues. Here the CDR3 DNA reads TGTGCCAGCAGCTTAGAAACTTACAGGATCCCCTACGAGCAGTACTTC. Amino acids: CASSLETYRIPYEQYF.

The V gene is TRBV7-8, the J gene TRBJ2-5; D is unresolved. CDR1 is SGHVS, CDR2 FQNEAQ, per germline. Trimming left V 5 bases short and J 0 bases short, with 10 bases between. The CDR3 runs to 14 residues. The CDR3 DNA follows: TGTGCCAGCAGCGGCAGGAGCTACCAAGAGACCCAGTACTTC. Its translation is CASSGRSYQETQYF.

The J gene is TRBJ2-7, the V gene TRBV28, with D tentatively TRBD2 (6 bases). Trimming shortened V by 10 bases and J by 6 bases, and 22 bases separated the two germline ends. The CDR3 covers 14 residues. The germline CDR1 and CDR2 sequences are MDHEN and SYDVKM. DNA for the CDR3: TGTGCCACCTCCCGGGACTCCTTCCCTCCCGAGCAGTACTTC. Translating it yields CATSRDSFPPEQYF.

This rearrangement joins TRBV7-9 to TRBJ1-1; D is possibly TRBD1 (5 bases). The germline gives CDR1 SEHNR, CDR2 FQNEAQ (reference sequence). This CDR3 comprises 10 residues. In DNA, the CDR3 is TGTGCGGGGGACGGGACTGAAGCTTTCTTT. This translates into CAGDGTEAFF.

The J gene is TRBJ2-1, the V gene TRBV5-1; 8 nucleotides align to TRBD1. Looked up from germline, CDR1 is SGHRS and CDR2 is YFSETQ. CDR3 length: 17 amino acids. The trim removed 3 bases at V and 0 bases at J, leaving 8 bases unmatched. The CDR3 DNA sequence: TGCGCCAGCAGCTGGGGACAGGTAGACTTCTCCTACAATGAGCAGTTCTTC. This sequence encodes CASSWGQVDFSYNEQFF.

The chain is built from TRBV29-1 and TRBJ2-5; TRBD2 matches at 9 bases. The V gene's germline CDR1 is SQVTM and CDR2 ANQGSEA. Trimming cost V 4 bases and J 4 bases; bases outside gene matches: 4. This CDR3 region has 13 residues. This CDR3 is CSVVKAGGETQYF. As DNA, the CDR3 is TGCAGCGTTGTAAAAGCGGGGGGAGAGACCCAGTACTTC.

The V and J genes are TRBV2 and TRBJ1-1; D possibly corresponds to TRBD1 (6 bases). This CDR3 comprises 15 residues. CDR1 and CDR2 from the germline V gene are SNHLY and FYNNEI. V lost 6 bases, J lost 0 bases, and 14 bases lay in between. CDR3 coding DNA: TGTGCCAGCAGGAGTACAGGGTACATGAACACTGAAGCTTTCTTT. This sequence encodes CASRSTGYMNTEAFF.

In this sample, this clone turned up a few times. The V and J genes are TRBV9 and TRBJ1-2, with 9 bases that match TRBD1. The junction had 9 bases not matched to a gene; V was cut back by 4 bases and J by 8 bases. CDR1 SGDLS and CDR2 YYNGEE come from the germline V gene. The CDR3 covers 14 residues. CDR3 nucleotide sequence: TGTGCCAGCAGCAAAAGGACAGGGGAAGACGGCTACACCTTC. Its protein product is CASSKRTGEDGYTF.

There are a few counts of this clone. The J gene is TRBJ1-2, the V gene TRBV19; D might be TRBD1 (6 bases). The CDR3 totals 14 residues. Trimming removed 6 bases from V and 6 bases from J, with 17 bases in between. Germline V gene lookup returns CDR1 LNHDA and CDR2 SQIVND (reference sequence). For the CDR3, the DNA is TGTGCCAGTAGCAACGCGTGGGACACCCATGGCTACACCTTC. It encodes CASSNAWDTHGYTF.

V usage is TRBV10-3 and J usage is TRBJ1-1; maybe TRBD1 (5 bases). The CDR3 spans 13 residues. Germline lookup yields CDR1 ENHRY and CDR2 SYGVKD. V was pared by 3 bases and J by 2 bases, with 7 bases between. CDR3 DNA: TGTGCCATCAGTGAAACAGGCAACACTGAAGCTTTCTTT. This gives the protein CAISETGNTEAFF.

This clone was counted only a few times. The genes are TRBV19 and TRBJ2-5; TRBD2 agrees at 8 bases. With V trimmed by 5 bases and J by 5 bases, 13 bases remained unmatched. This CDR3 is 16 amino acids long. The V gene's germline CDR1 is LNHDA and CDR2 SQIVND (reference sequence). CDR3 sequence (DNA): TGTGCCAGTAGTCCTAACGGGGGGGCGCATCAGGAGACCCAGTACTTC. As protein: CASSPNGGAHQETQYF.

V usage is TRBV2 and J usage is TRBJ1-1; TRBD1 agrees at 10 bases. The CDR3 contains 13 residues. J gave up 4 bases and V 6 bases, and 2 bases lay outside the gene matches. Germline assignment: CDR1 SNHLY and CDR2 FYNNEI. As DNA, the CDR3 is TGTGCCAGCAGGGGACAGGGGTTCACTGAAGCTTTCTTT. This codes for CASRGQGFTEAFF.

The V and J genes are TRBV4-1 and TRBJ1-5; 9 bases match TRBD1. Germline-derived CDR1 and CDR2 are MGHRA and YSYEKL. V dropped 4 bases and J dropped 2; count of bases not matched to a gene: 3. This CDR3 spans 15 amino acids. The chain's CDR3 is CASSPWTGGNQPQHF. CDR3 coding DNA: TGCGCCAGCAGCCCGTGGACAGGGGGCAATCAGCCCCAGCATTTT.

The V call is TRBV2, the J call TRBJ2-2; D uncertain. The CDR3 is 12 residues long. The germline gives CDR1 SNHLY, CDR2 FYNNEI. Trimming stripped 10 bases from V and 4 bases from J, with 10 bases between. This CDR3 is CAIRIGTGELFF. CDR3 bases: TGTGCCATCCGGATAGGCACCGGGGAGCTGTTTTTT.

Here the CDR3 DNA reads TGTGCCAGCAGCGTAGATGGGGGGAGTAGCTCCTACGAGCAGTACTTC. Its protein is CASSVDGGSSSYEQYF. V usage is TRBV9 and J usage is TRBJ2-7; TRBD2 is a possible D gene (6 bases). This CDR3 contains 16 residues. The V end was cut by 0 bases, the J end by 0 bases, with 13 bases between. The germline V gene encodes CDR1 SGDLS and CDR2 YYNGEE.

This chain links TRBV2 with TRBJ2-7, with TRBD1 as a possible D gene (5 bases). This CDR3 spans 12 amino acids. The germline gives CDR1 SNHLY, CDR2 FYNNEI. V was clipped by 7 bases and J by 3 bases, with 10 bases between them. In nucleotides, the CDR3 is TGTGCCAGCAAAAGGGGCGGCTACGAGCAGTACTTC. It yields the protein CASKRGGYEQYF.

V gene TRBV2 combines with J gene TRBJ1-1, with D possibly TRBD1 on 5 matching bases. Germline CDR1 is SNHLY and CDR2 is FYNNEI. This CDR3 comprises 15 residues. Deletions cut 3 bases from V and 6 bases from J, with 17 bases between. The DNA of the CDR3 is TGTGCCAGCAGTGATCTCGGGACGGTGGGACCTGAAGCTTTCTTT. Its translation: CASSDLGTVGPEAFF.